This TCR beta chain was sequenced for a study of blood T cell repertoires in COVID-19. On the study more broadly: COVID-19 samples collected from the United States, Italy and Spain covered acute and convalescent phases. In each case, the material was cDNA or gDNA derived from T cells, B-cell-depleted T cells, or PBMCs.

Germline values: CDR1 LNHDA, CDR2 SQIVND (reference sequence). V dropped 6 bases and J dropped 0; count of bases not matched to a gene: 3. This CDR3 region has 14 residues. Original data processing: Estimated nucleated cell counts came from reference gene primer amplification. Some clones are missing from TCRdb's copy, which holds only in-frame ones; the method was immunoSEQ multiplex PCR. Clonal size and the V and J genes are those of that table, whereas D and trimming came from the DNA. This sample yields roughly 100,000 clones, of which over 65% are seen a single time; roughly 4.4% belongs to the top ten.

This clonotype originated in a human donor in a cohort sampled during active COVID-19. The chain joins TRBV19 to TRBJ1-1; 8 bases align to TRBD1. Source material: peripheral blood. CDR3 nucleotides: TGTGCCAGTAGGGGACAGGACCTGAACACTGAAGCTTTCTTT. It is translated as CASRGQDLNTEAFF.